Below, 7 T cell receptor beta chains from the same sample are listed, as sequenced in a study of identical twins. TCRdb passed the 5' RACE reads through MiXCR, listing each CDR3 protein once. The sample includes about 290,000 distinct CDR3 sequences, roughly 9.8% seen only once; the top ten take about 7.1%. These data were likewise used in another study, on yellow fever vaccine responses in identical twins.

The source material was CD8+ T cells sorted from blood. The source is a woman in her late teens or twenties in good health.

This clonotype was recorded many times. The rearrangement uses TRBV20-1 and TRBJ2-5, with a tentative D call TRBD1 (5 bases). The ends were cut back, 0 bases at V and 2 bases at J, with 10 bases in the middle. This CDR3 region has 14 residues. Looked up from germline, CDR1 is DFQATT and CDR2 is SNEGSKA (reference sequence). The CDR3 region is CSAREGLQQETQYF. CDR3 DNA: TGCAGTGCTAGAGAGGGGCTACAACAAGAGACCCAGTACTTC.

The V gene is TRBV6-5, the J gene TRBJ2-1; unclear D gene. CDR3 length: 14 amino acids. The germline V gene encodes CDR1 MNHEY and CDR2 SVGAGI. V dropped 4 bases and J dropped 8 bases, with 15 bases sitting between them. This chain's CDR3 is CASSSTFYIDEQFF. The CDR3 nucleotides are TGTGCCAGCAGTTCCACCTTCTATATCGATGAGCAGTTCTTC.

This clonotype was seen a few times. The conserved closing phenylalanine or tryptophan is absent in this CDR3, likely reflecting a read error. The DNA is omitted, as the CDR3 cannot be located on it reliably, and the CDR3 follows TCRdb's listing. V is TRBV11-2 and J is TRBJ2-1; the table assigns TRBD1, which was not confirmed against the DNA. The CDR3 has 12 residues if both end residues are counted. Germline CDR1 and CDR2: SGHAT and FQNNGV. The CDR3 reads CASSPDTGGPEV.

In DNA form, the CDR3 reads TGCAGTGCAAGGGGTCAGCCGGTGCGAAGTAACTACAATGAGCAGTTCTTC. It codes for CSARGQPVRSNYNEQFF. The chain links TRBV20-1 to TRBJ2-1, with D perhaps TRBD1 (5 bases). The CDR3 contains 17 residues. Between the trimmed V and J ends, which lost 6 bases and 3 bases, there was a span of 24 bases. Germline CDR1 reads DFQATT; CDR2 reads SNEGSKA (reference sequence).

This clonotype was detected ten times or more. V and J are TRBV27 and TRBJ1-5; a possible D gene is TRBD1 (5 bases). This CDR3 comprises 13 residues. The germline V gene has CDR1 MNHEY and CDR2 SMNVEV (reference sequence). Trimming removed 4 bases at V and 4 bases at J, with 8 bases between. The CDR3 DNA reads as TGTGCCAGCAGTTGGGGCAGGAATCAGCCCCAGCATTTT. Translated: CASSWGRNQPQHF.

Ten or more counts support this clonotype. The rearrangement uses TRBV9 and TRBJ2-7; D ambiguous. The CDR3 loop spans 16 amino acids. From germline, CDR1 is SGDLS and CDR2 YYNGEE. Trimming shortened V by 4 bases and J by 2 bases, and 19 bases separated the two germline ends. CDR3 sequence reads: CASSPDPWTSTYEQYF. The CDR3, as DNA: TGTGCCAGCAGCCCTGACCCTTGGACCTCTACCTACGAGCAGTACTTC.

The chain links TRBV20-1 to TRBJ2-1, with 10 nucleotides matching TRBD2. Germline loops: CDR1 DFQATT, CDR2 SNEGSKA (reference sequence). The CDR3 consists of 15 residues. J lost 6 bases, V lost 6 bases, and 11 bases had no gene match. As DNA, the CDR3 is TGCAGTGCCCGAGGGATTCTAGCGGGGGTCAATGAGCAGTTCTTC. It is translated as CSARGILAGVNEQFF.